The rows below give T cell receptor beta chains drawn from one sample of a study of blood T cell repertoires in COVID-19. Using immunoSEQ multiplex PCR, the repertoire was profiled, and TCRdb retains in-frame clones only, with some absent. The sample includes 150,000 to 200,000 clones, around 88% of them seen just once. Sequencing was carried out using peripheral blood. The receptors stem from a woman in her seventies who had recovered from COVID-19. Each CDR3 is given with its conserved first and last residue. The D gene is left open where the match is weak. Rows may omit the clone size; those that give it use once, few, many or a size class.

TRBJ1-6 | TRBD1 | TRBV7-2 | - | CASSVGTVGYNSPLHF | TGTGCCAGCAGCGTCGGGACAGTCGGCTATAATTCACCCCTCCACTTT
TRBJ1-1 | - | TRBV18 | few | CASSPGGARILAEAFF | TGTGCCAGCTCACCGGGGGGGGCGCGGATTTTGGCTGAAGCTTTCTTT
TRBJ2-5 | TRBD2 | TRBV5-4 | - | CAAGRGRGETQYF | TGTGCAGCGGGGCGGGGGAGAGGAGAGACCCAGTACTTC
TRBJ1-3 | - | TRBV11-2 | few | CASSLAAGPGTIYF | TGTGCCAGCAGCTTAGCCGCAGGGCCGGGCACCATATATTTT
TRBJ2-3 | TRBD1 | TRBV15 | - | CATSRDRPGQGASSTDTQYF | TGTGCCACCAGCAGAGATCGGCCGGGACAGGGGGCATCTAGCACAGATACGCAGTATTTT
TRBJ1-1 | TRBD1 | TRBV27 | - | CASGRQGVYGAEAFF | TGTGCCAGCGGTAGACAGGGAGTTTACGGGGCTGAAGCTTTCTTT
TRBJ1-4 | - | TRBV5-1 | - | CASSLDGATNEKLFF | TGCGCCAGCAGCTTGGACGGGGCAACTAATGAAAAACTGTTTTTT
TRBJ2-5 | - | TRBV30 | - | CAWSGALVSIFGLTKSGTQYF | TGTGCCTGGAGTGGGGCATTGGTCTCCATTTTTGGGCTTACCAAAAGTGGGACCCAGTACTTC
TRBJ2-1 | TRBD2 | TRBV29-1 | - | CSVGPLAGGFNEQFF | TGCAGCGTTGGGCCACTAGCGGGAGGGTTCAATGAGCAGTTCTTC
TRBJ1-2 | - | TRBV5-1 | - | CASSLGARNYGYTF | TGCGCCAGCAGCTTGGGGGCCCGAAACTATGGCTACACCTTC
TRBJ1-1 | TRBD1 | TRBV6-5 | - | CASSRQGDTEAFF | TGTGCCAGCAGTAGACAGGGGGACACTGAAGCTTTCTTT
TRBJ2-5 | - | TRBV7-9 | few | CASSLEGGPQETQYF | TGTGCCAGCAGCTTAGAGGGGGGGCCCCAAGAGACCCAGTACTTC
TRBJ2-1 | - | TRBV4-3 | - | CASSRLGPGSSSYNEQFF | TGCGCCAGCAGCCGCCTAGGCCCCGGGTCAAGCTCCTACAATGAGCAGTTCTTC
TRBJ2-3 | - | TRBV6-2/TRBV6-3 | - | CASNPRGYAAETQYF | TGTGCCAGCAACCCCCGCGGGTACGCCGCGGAGACGCAGTATTTT
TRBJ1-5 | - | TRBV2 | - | CASTTEGGQPQHF | TGTGCCAGCACCACTGAAGGGGGTCAGCCCCAGCATTTT
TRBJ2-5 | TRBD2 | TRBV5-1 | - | CASSLGAGGASETQYF | TGCGCCAGCAGCTTGGGAGCGGGAGGTGCTTCAGAGACCCAGTACTTC
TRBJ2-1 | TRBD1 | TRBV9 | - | CASSAPGTGGAWANEQFF | TGTGCCAGCAGCGCCCCCGGGACAGGGGGCGCTTGGGCCAATGAGCAGTTCTTC
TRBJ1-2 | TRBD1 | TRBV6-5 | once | CASSLRGTGNYGYTF | TGTGCCAGCAGCCTCCGTGGGACAGGGAACTATGGCTACACCTTC
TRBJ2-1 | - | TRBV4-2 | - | CASSRPEVWSYNEQFF | TGTGCCAGCAGCCGTCCGGAGGTATGGTCCTACAATGAGCAGTTCTTC
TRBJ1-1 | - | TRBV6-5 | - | CASSRAAGLTEAFF | TGTGCCAGCTCGAGGGCAGCCGGATTGACTGAAGCTTTCTTT
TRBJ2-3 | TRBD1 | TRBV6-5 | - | CASSTRDRTTDTQYF | TGTGCCAGCAGTACCCGGGACAGAACCACAGATACGCAGTATTTT
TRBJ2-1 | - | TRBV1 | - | CTSSQDLPLAGLNEQFF | TGCACCAGCAGCCAAGATCTCCCACTAGCGGGCCTCAATGAGCAGTTCTTC
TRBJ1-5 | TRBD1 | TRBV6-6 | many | CASRQGRRQPQHF | TGTGCCAGCAGACAGGGGAGGAGGCAGCCCCAGCATTTT
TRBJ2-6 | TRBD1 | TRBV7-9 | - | CASSLAWATGAGANVLTF | TGTGCCAGCAGCTTAGCTTGGGCAACAGGGGCTGGGGCCAACGTCCTGACTTTC
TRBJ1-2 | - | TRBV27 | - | CASSLSSGTPNYGYTF | TGTGCCAGCAGTTTATCCTCCGGGACACCAAACTATGGCTACACCTTC
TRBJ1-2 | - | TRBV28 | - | CASWTAPGAGDSNYGYTF | TGTGCCAGCTGGACCGCCCCCGGGGCAGGGGATAGTAACTATGGCTACACCTTC
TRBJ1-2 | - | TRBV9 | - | CASSRGRGNYGYTF | TGTGCCAGCAGCCGCGGCCGGGGGAACTATGGCTACACCTTC
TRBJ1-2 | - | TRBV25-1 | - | CASSEYNPRAGNYGYTF | TGTGCCAGCAGTGAATATAACCCCCGGGCGGGGAACTATGGCTACACCTTC
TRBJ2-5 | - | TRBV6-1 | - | CASSDQGGETQYF | TGTGCCAGCAGTGACCAGGGTGGGGAGACCCAGTACTTC
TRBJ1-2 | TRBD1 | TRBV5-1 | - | CASSLGPRTGLNYGYTF | TGCGCCAGCAGCTTGGGCCCGAGGACAGGGCTTAACTATGGCTACACCTTC
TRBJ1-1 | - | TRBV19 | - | CASSNGPGRAFF | TGTGCCAGTAGTAATGGGCCAGGGAGGGCTTTCTTT
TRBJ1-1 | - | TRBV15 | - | CATSRDRVFASEAFF | TGTGCCACCAGCAGAGATCGGGTTTTCGCGTCGGAAGCTTTCTTT
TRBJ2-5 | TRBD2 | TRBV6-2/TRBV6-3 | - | CATSGRHYQETQYF | TGTGCCACCAGCGGGAGGCACTACCAAGAGACCCAGTACTTC
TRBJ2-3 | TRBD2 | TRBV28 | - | CASMASGPTDTQYF | TGTGCCAGCATGGCTAGCGGACCCACAGATACGCAGTATTTT
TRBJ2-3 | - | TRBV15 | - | CATREGTSTDTQYF | TGTGCCACCAGGGAGGGGACTAGCACAGATACGCAGTATTTT
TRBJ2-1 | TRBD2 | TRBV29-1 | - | CSVAGIFELAVGEGFYNEQFF | TGCAGCGTTGCTGGTATCTTTGAGCTGGCGGTCGGGGAGGGATTCTACAATGAGCAGTTCTTC
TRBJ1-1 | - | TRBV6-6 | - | CASSYGQGWNTEAFF | TGTGCCAGCAGTTACGGGCAGGGGTGGAACACTGAAGCTTTCTTT
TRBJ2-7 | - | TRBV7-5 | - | CVRRPGQYF | TGTGTCAGAAGACCGGGGCAGTACTTC